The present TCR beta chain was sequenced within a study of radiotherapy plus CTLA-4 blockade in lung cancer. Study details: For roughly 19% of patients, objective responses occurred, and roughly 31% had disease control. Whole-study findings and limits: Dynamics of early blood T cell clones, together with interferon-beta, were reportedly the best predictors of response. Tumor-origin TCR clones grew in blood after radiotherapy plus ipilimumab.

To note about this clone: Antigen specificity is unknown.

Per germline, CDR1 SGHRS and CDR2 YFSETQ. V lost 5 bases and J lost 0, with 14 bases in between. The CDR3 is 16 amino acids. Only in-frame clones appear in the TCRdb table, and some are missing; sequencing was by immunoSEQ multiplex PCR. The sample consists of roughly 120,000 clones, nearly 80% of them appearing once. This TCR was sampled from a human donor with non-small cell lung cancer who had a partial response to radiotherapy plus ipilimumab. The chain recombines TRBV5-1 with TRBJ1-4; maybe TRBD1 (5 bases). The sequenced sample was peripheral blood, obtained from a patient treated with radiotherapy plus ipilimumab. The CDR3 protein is CASSFQGITTNEKLFF. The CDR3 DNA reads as TGCGCCAGCAGTTTTCAGGGTATTACAACTAATGAAAAACTGTTTTTT.